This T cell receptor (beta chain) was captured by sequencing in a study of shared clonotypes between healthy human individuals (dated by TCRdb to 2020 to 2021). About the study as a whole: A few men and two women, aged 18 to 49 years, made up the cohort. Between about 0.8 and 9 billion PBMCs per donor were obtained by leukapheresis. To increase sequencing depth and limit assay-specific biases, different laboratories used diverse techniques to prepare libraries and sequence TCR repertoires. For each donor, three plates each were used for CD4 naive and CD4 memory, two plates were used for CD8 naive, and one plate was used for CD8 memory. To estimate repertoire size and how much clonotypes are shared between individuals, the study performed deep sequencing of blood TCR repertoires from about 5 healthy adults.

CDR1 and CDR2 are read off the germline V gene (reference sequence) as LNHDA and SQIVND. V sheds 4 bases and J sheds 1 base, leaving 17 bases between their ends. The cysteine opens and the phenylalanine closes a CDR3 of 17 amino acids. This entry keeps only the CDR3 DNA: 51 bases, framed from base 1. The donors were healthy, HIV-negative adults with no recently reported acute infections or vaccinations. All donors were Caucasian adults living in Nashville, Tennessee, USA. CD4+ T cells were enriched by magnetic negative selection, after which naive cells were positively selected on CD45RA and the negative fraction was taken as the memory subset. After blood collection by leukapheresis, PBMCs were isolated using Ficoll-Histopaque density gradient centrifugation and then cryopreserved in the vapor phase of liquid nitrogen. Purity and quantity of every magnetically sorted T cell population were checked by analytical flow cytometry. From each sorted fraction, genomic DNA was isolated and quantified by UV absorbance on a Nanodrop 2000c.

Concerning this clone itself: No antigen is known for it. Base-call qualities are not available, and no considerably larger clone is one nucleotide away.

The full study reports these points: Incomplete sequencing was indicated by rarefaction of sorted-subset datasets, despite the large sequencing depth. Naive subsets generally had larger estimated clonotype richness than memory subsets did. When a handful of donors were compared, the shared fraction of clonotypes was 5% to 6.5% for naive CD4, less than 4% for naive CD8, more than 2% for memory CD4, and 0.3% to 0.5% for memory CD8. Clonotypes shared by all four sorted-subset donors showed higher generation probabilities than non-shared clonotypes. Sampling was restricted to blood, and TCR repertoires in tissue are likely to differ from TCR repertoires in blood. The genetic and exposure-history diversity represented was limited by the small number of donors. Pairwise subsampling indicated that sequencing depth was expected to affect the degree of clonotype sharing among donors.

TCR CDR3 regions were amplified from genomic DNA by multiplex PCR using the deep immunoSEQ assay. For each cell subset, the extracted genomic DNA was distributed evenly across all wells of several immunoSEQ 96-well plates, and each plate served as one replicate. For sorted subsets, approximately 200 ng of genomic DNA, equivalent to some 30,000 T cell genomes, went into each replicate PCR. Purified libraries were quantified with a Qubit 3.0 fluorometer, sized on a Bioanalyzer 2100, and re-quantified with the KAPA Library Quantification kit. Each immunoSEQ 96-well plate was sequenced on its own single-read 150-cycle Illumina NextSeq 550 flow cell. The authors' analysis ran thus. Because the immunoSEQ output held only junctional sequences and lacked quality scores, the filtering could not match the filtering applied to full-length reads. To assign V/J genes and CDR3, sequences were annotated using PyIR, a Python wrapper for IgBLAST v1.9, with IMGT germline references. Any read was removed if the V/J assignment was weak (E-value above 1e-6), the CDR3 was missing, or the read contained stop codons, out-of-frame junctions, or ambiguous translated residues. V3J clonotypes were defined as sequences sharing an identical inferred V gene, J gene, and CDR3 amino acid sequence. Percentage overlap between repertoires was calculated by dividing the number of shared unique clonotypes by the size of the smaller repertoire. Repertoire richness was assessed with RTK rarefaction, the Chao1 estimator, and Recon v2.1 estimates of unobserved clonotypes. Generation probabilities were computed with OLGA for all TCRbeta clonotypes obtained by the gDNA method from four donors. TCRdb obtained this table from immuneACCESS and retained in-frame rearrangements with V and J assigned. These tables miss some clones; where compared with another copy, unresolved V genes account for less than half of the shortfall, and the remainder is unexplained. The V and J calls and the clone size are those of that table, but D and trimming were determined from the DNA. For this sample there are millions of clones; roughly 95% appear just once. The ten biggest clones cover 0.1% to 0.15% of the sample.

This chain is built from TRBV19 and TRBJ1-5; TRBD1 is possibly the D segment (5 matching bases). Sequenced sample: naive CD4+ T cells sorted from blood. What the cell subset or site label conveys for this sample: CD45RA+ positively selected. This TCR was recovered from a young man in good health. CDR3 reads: CASSSRDSLGSNQPQHF. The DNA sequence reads TGTGCCAGTAGTAGCCGCGACAGTCTTGGGAGCAATCAGCCCCAGCATTTT.